Shown below are 25 T cell receptor beta chains from a single sample sequenced in a study of blood T cell repertoires in COVID-19. Some clones are missing from TCRdb's copy, which holds only in-frame ones; the method was immunoSEQ multiplex PCR. The sample carries some 96,000 clones, about 86% recorded once. The sequenced sample was peripheral blood. The receptors come from an elderly man with acute or convalescent COVID-19.

On this clone: The junction departs from the called germline gene at one end, perhaps through a read error. The rearrangement joins TRBV11-2 to TRBJ2-7, with 10 bases lining up with TRBD1. Germline V gives CDR1 SGHAT, CDR2 FQNNGV. The CDR3 contains 14 residues. The CDR3 spells CASTLDRGRYEQYF. The DNA for the CDR3 is TGTGCCAGCACCTTAGACAGGGGGCGTTACGAGCAGTACTTC.

The chain couples TRBV10-2 to TRBJ1-2; TRBD1 might be the D (6 bases). CDR3 length equals 15 residues. The germline V gene encodes CDR1 WSHSY and CDR2 SAAADI. V lost 3 bases and J 3 bases, leaving 14 bases between the germline ends. The CDR3, as DNA: TGCGCCAGCAGTGATTCGAACAGGGCGTACTATGGCTACACCTTC. Translation: CASSDSNRAYYGYTF.

This chain connects TRBV6-1 to TRBJ1-3; no definite D call. Trimming removed 2 bases at V and 4 bases at J, with 21 bases between. Germline CDR1 MNHNS, CDR2 SASEGT. The CDR3 runs 18 residues. The CDR3 loop reads CASSETGWSRRSGNTIYF. CDR3 bases: TGTGCCAGCAGTGAAACGGGGTGGTCCAGAAGAAGCGGAAACACCATATATTTT.

The V call is TRBV27, the J call TRBJ1-6; TRBD1 is a possible D gene (6 bases). CDR1 and CDR2 (germline): MNHEY, SMNVEV (reference sequence). This CDR3 is 15 amino acids long. V was shortened by 4 bases and J by 2 bases, with 9 bases between the two germline ends. The CDR3 loop is CASSSTGPYNSPLHF. For the CDR3, the DNA is TGTGCCAGCAGTTCTACAGGGCCCTATAATTCACCCCTCCACTTT.

The chain is built from TRBV11-1 and TRBJ2-7; possibly TRBD1 for D (6 bases). Trimming shortened V by 5 bases and J by 4 bases, and 18 bases separated the two germline ends. The CDR3 is 15 amino acids. The V gene's germline CDR1 is SGHAT and CDR2 FQDESV (reference sequence). In DNA form, the CDR3 reads TGTGCCAGCAGCATACTACAGGGTTCGACGTACGAGCAGTACTTC. It is translated as CASSILQGSTYEQYF. The variable domain in full, with the rest retrieved from reference TRBV11-1 and TRBJ2-7, is EAEVAQSPRYKITEKSQAVAFWCDPISGHATLYWYRQILGQGPELLVQFQDESVVDDSQLPKDRFSAERLKGVDSTLKIQPAELGDSAMYLCASSILQGSTYEQYFGPGTRLTVT.

The chain uses TRBV6-4 and TRBJ2-2; 10 bases line up with TRBD2. V gave up 7 bases and J gave up 3 bases; unmatched junction bases: 2. Germline V gene lookup returns CDR1 MRHNA and CDR2 SNTAGT. The CDR3 covers 14 residues. CDR3 bases: TGTGCCAGCAAGCGGGAGGGCGACACCGGGGAGCTGTTTTTT. Its protein product is CASKREGDTGELFF.

CDR3 DNA: TGTGCCAGCAGCTTGTCAGGGGTCGAGTACGAGCAGTACTTC. This encodes CASSLSGVEYEQYF. J is TRBJ2-7 and V is TRBV5-4; D perhaps matches TRBD1 (6 bases). V lost 1 base, J lost 4 bases, and 12 bases lay in between. CDR1 is SGHNT and CDR2 is YYREEE in the germline V gene (reference sequence). The CDR3 runs to 14 residues.

The chain carries TRBV6-5 and TRBJ2-7; 8 positions match TRBD1. J lost 11 bases, V lost 4 bases, and 7 bases had no gene match. Germline lookup yields CDR1 MNHEY and CDR2 SVGAGI. There are 12 residues in the CDR3. The DNA for the CDR3 is TGTGCCAGCAGTTTCGACAGGGGATATAAGTACTTC. Its protein is CASSFDRGYKYF.

The rearrangement uses TRBV4-2 and TRBJ2-2; D uncertain. Germline lookup yields CDR1 LGHNA and CDR2 YNFKEQ. V was clipped by 1 base and J by 5 bases, with 2 bases between them. CDR3 length: 12 amino acids. The CDR3 spells CASSQVTGELFF. The CDR3 nucleotides read TGTGCCAGCAGCCAAGTAACCGGGGAGCTGTTTTTT.

This chain joins TRBV3-1 (or the pseudogene TRBV3-2) and TRBJ1-1; 9 bases line up with TRBD1. Looked up from germline, CDR1 is LGHDT and CDR2 is YNNKEL (reference sequence). The CDR3 length is 14 residues. V dropped 3 bases and J dropped 3; count of bases not matched to a gene: 2. CDR3 bases: TGTGCCAGCAGCCATCGGACAGGGGACACTGAAGCTTTCTTT. This codes for CASSHRTGDTEAFF.

The CDR3 nucleotides read TGTGCCAGCAGTTTGACACCAGCCCGCTCCTATAATTCACCCCTCCACTTT. This codes for CASSLTPARSYNSPLHF. The J gene is TRBJ1-6, the V gene TRBV27, with D hard to call. This CDR3 has 17 residues. Germline CDR1 is MNHEY and CDR2 is SMNVEV (reference sequence). V was trimmed by 3 bases and J by 0 bases, leaving 12 bases between them.

The chain links TRBV15 to TRBJ2-6; a weak D match, TRBD1 (6 bases). The V gene lost 9 bases and the J gene lost 0 bases, with 9 bases spanning the gap. Germline V gene lookup returns CDR1 LNHNV and CDR2 YYDKDF (reference sequence). The CDR3 loop spans 14 amino acids. Here the CDR3 DNA reads TGTGCCACGGACAGATCCTCTGGGGCCAACGTCCTGACTTTC. Translating gives CATDRSSGANVLTF.

The genes are TRBV6-5 and TRBJ2-1, with 7 bases fitting TRBD2. Germline CDR1 is MNHEY and CDR2 is SVGAGI. Germline trimming cut 6 bases from V and 2 bases from J; bases unmatched to any gene: 4. The CDR3 is 14 residues long. The chain's CDR3 is CASRTGTTYNEQFF. The CDR3 DNA reads TGTGCCAGCAGAACCGGGACTACCTACAATGAGCAGTTCTTC.

This clone occurred once. The chain's CDR3 is CASSSTSGTDTQYF. CDR3 in DNA: TGTGCCAGCAGCTCGACTTCGGGCACAGATACGCAGTATTTT. The rearrangement uses TRBV7-2 and TRBJ2-3, with unresolved D. CDR3 size: 14 residues. Trimming pared 4 bases from V and 1 base from J, leaving 9 bases between. Germline V gives CDR1 SGHTA, CDR2 FQGNSA.

The chain uses TRBV29-1 and TRBJ2-7; a possible D gene is TRBD1 (6 bases). The V gene lost 5 bases and the J gene lost 2 bases, with 10 bases spanning the gap. The CDR3 has 12 amino acids. The V gene's germline CDR1 is SQVTM and CDR2 ANQGSEA. The CDR3, as DNA: TGCAGCGTTTATAGGGACACCTACGAGCAGTACTTC. Its protein product is CSVYRDTYEQYF.

The chain recombines TRBV29-1 with TRBJ2-7; TRBD1 matches at 8 bases. V trimming: 5 bases; J trimming: 3 bases; junction bases outside the gene matches: 6. The germline V gene has CDR1 SQVTM and CDR2 ANQGSEA. CDR3 length: 13 residues. Here the CDR3 DNA reads TGCAGCGTTCGCCTCACAGGGGGCTACGAGCAGTACTTC. Amino acid sequence: CSVRLTGGYEQYF.

This chain connects TRBV29-1 to TRBJ2-5; 13 bases fit TRBD2. The trim removed 4 bases at V and 5 bases at J, leaving 16 bases unmatched. The CDR3 covers 18 residues. Germline V CDR1 and CDR2: SQVTM, ANQGSEA. This CDR3 is CSVAGTSGNSKGRETQYF. The CDR3 region has the DNA TGCAGCGTTGCTGGGACTAGCGGGAACTCAAAGGGCCGGGAGACCCAGTACTTC.

The rearrangement links TRBV5-6 to TRBJ1-2, with D unresolved. V lost 0 bases and J 6 bases, leaving 15 bases between the germline ends. The CDR3 is 15 amino acids. CDR1 is SGHDT and CDR2 is YYEEEE in the germline V gene. CDR3 region: CASSLEPRTLDGYTF. CDR3 DNA sequence: TGTGCCAGCAGCTTGGAACCACGGACTCTGGATGGCTACACCTTC.

This clone was counted once. V and J are TRBV9 and TRBJ2-7; 10 bases are a match to TRBD1. Germline CDR1 and CDR2: SGDLS and YYNGEE. The length of the CDR3 is 14 residues. V shed 1 base, J shed 6 bases, and the junction held 4 bases outside the gene matches. The CDR3 DNA is TGTGCCAGCAGCGTAAGCGGACAGGGGGGCGAGCAGTACTTC. Protein product: CASSVSGQGGEQYF.

V is TRBV5-6 and J is TRBJ2-2, with 8 bases that match TRBD1. Losses at the gene ends were 5 bases for V and 6 bases for J; bases not matched to a gene: 6. The CDR3 spans 14 residues. CDR1 is SGHDT and CDR2 is YYEEEE in the germline V gene. CDR3 protein: CASRKDRVSGELFF. Here the CDR3 DNA reads TGTGCCAGCAGAAAGGACAGGGTTTCCGGGGAGCTGTTTTTT.

The chain has TRBV11-2 and TRBJ2-1; the D gene is possibly TRBD2 (5 bases). The CDR3 runs 12 residues. The germline V and J ends were trimmed by 4 bases and 12 bases, with 13 bases remaining between them. CDR1 SGHAT and CDR2 FQNNGV come from the germline V gene. The CDR3 nucleotides are TGTGCCAGCAGCTCACTAGTCACGCGGCAGTTCTTC. This encodes CASSSLVTRQFF.

This clone has just a few counts. The chain carries TRBV28 and TRBJ2-7; D is possibly TRBD1 (7 bases). This CDR3 spans 14 amino acids. Germline loops: CDR1 MDHEN, CDR2 SYDVKM. V was shortened by 3 bases and J by 4 bases, with 13 bases between the two germline ends. CDR3 DNA: TGTGCCAGCAGTTTGGAGGGGGCCCGATACGAGCAGTACTTC. This encodes CASSLEGARYEQYF.

This chain joins TRBV6-6 and TRBJ1-1; the D is unclear. This CDR3 comprises 15 residues. V lost 2 bases, J lost 1 base, and 11 bases lay in between. Looked up from germline, CDR1 is MNHNY and CDR2 is SVGAGI (reference sequence). Written as DNA, the CDR3 is TGTGCCAGCAGTTACAGTCCCCCAGGGAACACTGAAGCTTTCTTT. This gives the protein CASSYSPPGNTEAFF.

This chain links TRBV5-1 with TRBJ2-2; 7 nucleotides align to TRBD1. The CDR3 covers 15 residues. Germline V CDR1 and CDR2: SGHRS, YFSETQ. V shed 4 bases and J 3 bases; nucleotides not matched to a gene: 6. In DNA form, the CDR3 reads TGCGCCAGCAGCGAGAGACAGGGAGACACCGGGGAGCTGTTTTTT. It translates to CASSERQGDTGELFF.

The V gene is TRBV28, the J gene TRBJ1-5; TRBD1 aligns across 7 bases. The length of the CDR3 is 17 residues. V lost 1 base and J lost 2; bases outside the gene matches: 8. Germline V CDR1 and CDR2: MDHEN, SYDVKM. CDR3 in amino acids: CASSLYLMTGRNQPQHF. The DNA of the CDR3 is TGTGCCAGCAGTTTATACCTAATGACAGGGCGCAATCAGCCCCAGCATTTT.